This record covers a single T cell receptor beta chain. Amplification of TCR beta CDR3 regions used RNA as the template. HTBI primers drove first-round RT-PCR of the TCR CDR3. TCRdb re-called the multiplex PCR reads with MiXCR, one entry per CDR3 protein. This sample yields about 480,000 distinct CDR3 sequences, of which 14% are seen a single time; 17% belongs to the top ten. With V trimmed by 2 bases and J by 3 bases, 3 bases remained unmatched. CDR3 length: 14 amino acids. Germline CDR1 and CDR2: SGDLS and YYNGEE. This specimen belongs to a study of T cells in Graves' hyperthyroidism and ophthalmopathy.

Source material: blood. This receptor was obtained from a woman between 18 and 29 years old with Graves' hyperthyroidism. This chain uses TRBV9 with TRBJ2-3, with 7 bases identical to TRBD2. The CDR3 sequence: CASSVRTSTDTQYF. The DNA for the CDR3 is TGTGCCAGCAGCGTTCGGACTAGTACAGATACGCAGTATTTT.